This entry lists 17 T cell receptor beta chains sequenced from one sample in a study of blood T cell repertoires in COVID-19. This table comes from immunoSEQ multiplex PCR, and its TCRdb copy is limited to in-frame clones, with some not included. The sample has over 150,000 clones; approximately 87% are singletons. Sequenced sample: peripheral blood. The source is a woman aged 70-85 years with COVID-19, enrolled during active disease.

This clone has a handful of counts. The V gene is TRBV6-2 or TRBV6-3, the J gene TRBJ1-5; TRBD1 matches at 7 bases. Germline V gene lookup returns CDR1 MNHEY and CDR2 SVGEGT. The CDR3 loop spans 13 amino acids. V lost 4 bases to trimming and J lost 6 bases; unmatched junction nucleotides: 3. The CDR3 sequence: CASSWTGGQPQHF. In nucleotides, the CDR3 is TGTGCCAGCAGTTGGACAGGCGGTCAGCCCCAGCATTTT.

This rearrangement joins TRBV7-6 to TRBJ2-1; 10 positions match TRBD2. The CDR3 is 16 amino acids. Germline-derived CDR1 and CDR2 are SGHVS and FNYEAQ. Unmatched junction bases numbered 7, after V lost 2 bases and J lost 6 bases. CDR3 sequence reads: CASSLLGLALSNEQFF. The CDR3, as DNA: TGTGCCAGCAGCTTATTGGGACTAGCGTTAAGCAATGAGCAGTTCTTC.

In DNA, the CDR3 is TGTGCCAGCAGCAAGGACAGGGTTTTTCCCCCAACTCACTCTGGAAACACCATATATTTT. Amino acid sequence: CASSKDRVFPPTHSGNTIYF. This chain uses TRBV5-4 with TRBJ1-3; 8 bases map to TRBD1. Germline CDR1 is SGHNT and CDR2 is YYREEE (reference sequence). Trimming at V came to 4 bases and at J to 0 bases, leaving 18 bases not matched to a gene. This CDR3 region has 20 residues.

The rearrangement joins TRBV14 to TRBJ1-4; a weak D match, TRBD1 (6 bases). V was clipped by 1 base and J by 4 bases, with 13 bases between them. CDR3 length: 16 amino acids. Germline assignment: CDR1 SGHDN and CDR2 FVKESK. CDR3: CASSQGGTSINEKLFF. The CDR3 nucleotides are TGTGCCAGCAGCCAAGGGGGGACAAGCATTAATGAAAAACTGTTTTTT.

The chain combines TRBV18 with TRBJ1-2; 10 nucleotides match TRBD1. Germline V lookup: CDR1 KGHSH, CDR2 LQKENI. The CDR3 is 15 residues long. The trim removed 1 base at V and 6 bases at J, leaving 5 bases unmatched. CDR3 bases: TGTGCCAGCTCACCACGCCCGGACAGGGGGGATGGCTACACCTTC. Translation: CASSPRPDRGDGYTF.

V is TRBV6-5 and J is TRBJ1-6; TRBD1 matches 8 bases. The V gene's germline CDR1 is MNHEY and CDR2 SVGAGI. V was clipped by 6 bases and J by 7 bases; unmatched bases: 5. The CDR3 consists of 14 residues. CDR3 loop: CASRLTGDNSPLHF. DNA for the CDR3: TGTGCCAGCAGGTTGACAGGGGACAATTCACCCCTCCACTTT.

This sequence joins TRBV5-4 and TRBJ1-4, with D unresolved. Germline V gives CDR1 SGHNT, CDR2 YYREEE (reference sequence). The CDR3 sequence is 15 residues long. The germline V and J ends were trimmed by 0 bases and 7 bases, with 13 bases remaining between them. CDR3 in amino acids: CASSLGGVMIEKLFF. For the CDR3, the DNA is TGTGCCAGCAGCTTGGGCGGGGTCATGATTGAAAAACTGTTTTTT.

The chain has TRBV5-1 and TRBJ2-7; TRBD1 is a possible D gene (5 bases). CDR3 length: 15 residues. Germline V gives CDR1 SGHRS, CDR2 YFSETQ. Trimming took off 6 bases at V and 4 bases at J, with 20 bases between the two ends. The DNA of the CDR3 is TGCGCCAGCAATACTCCGGAAGATGGGGCATACGAGCAGTACTTC. Its protein is CASNTPEDGAYEQYF.

The rearrangement links TRBV3-1 (or the pseudogene TRBV3-2) to TRBJ2-3; 15 bases are shared with TRBD2. In germline, CDR1 is LGHDT, CDR2 YNNKEL (reference sequence). The CDR3 consists of 16 residues. Trimming at V came to 6 bases and at J to 4 bases, leaving 5 bases not matched to a gene. CDR3 bases: TGTGCCAGCAGTCGGACTAGCGGGAGGGCGCCAGATACGCAGTATTTT. Residues: CASSRTSGRAPDTQYF.

The rearrangement links TRBV28 to TRBJ2-1; D gene unclear. The CDR3 loop spans 11 amino acids. Trimming took off 4 bases at V and 10 bases at J, with 8 bases between the two ends. Germline assignment: CDR1 MDHEN and CDR2 SYDVKM. CDR3 nucleotide sequence: TGTGCCAGCAGTTCCCGAGGCGAGCAGTTCTTC. This sequence encodes CASSSRGEQFF.

Worth noting for this clone: Other DNA sequences in the same sample also yield this CDR3. CDR3 in amino acids: CSVEDRAYEQYF. CDR3 DNA sequence: TGCAGCGTTGAAGATCGAGCCTACGAGCAGTACTTC. V and J are TRBV29-1 and TRBJ2-7; the D is unclear. V lost 0 bases and J 2 bases, leaving 5 bases between the germline ends. Per the germline V gene, CDR1 is SQVTM and CDR2 is ANQGSEA. The CDR3 length is 12 residues.

The chain joins TRBV28 to TRBJ1-2, with D uncertain. The CDR3 is 13 residues long. CDR1 MDHEN and CDR2 SYDVKM come from the germline V gene. Trimming shortened V by 7 bases and J by 4 bases, and 13 bases separated the two germline ends. The CDR3 region has the DNA TGTGCCAGCATTCTGGGCGCCGCCTATGGCTACACCTTC. It translates to CASILGAAYGYTF.

The CDR3, as DNA: TGTGCCAGCAGTGGGACAGACAAAGACTATAACTATGGCTACACCTTC. Its translation is CASSGTDKDYNYGYTF. This chain connects TRBV2 to TRBJ1-2; D perhaps matches TRBD1 (6 bases). V was shortened by 4 bases and J by 1 base, with 16 bases between the two germline ends. Germline assignment: CDR1 SNHLY and CDR2 FYNNEI. The CDR3 has 16 residues.

The genes are TRBV29-1 and TRBJ1-1; D unresolved. The CDR3 runs 14 residues. CDR1 is SQVTM, CDR2 ANQGSEA, per germline. Trimming took 3 bases from V and 1 from J, leaving 12 bases between them. The CDR3 DNA is TGCAGCGTTGAGACGGGCGGGCCGAACACTGAAGCTTTCTTT. As protein: CSVETGGPNTEAFF.

This clone occurred once. The chain employs TRBV12-3 or TRBV12-4 and TRBJ1-1, with 8 nucleotides matching TRBD1. The CDR3 covers 11 residues. V was pared by 7 bases and J by 12 bases, with 7 bases of the junction left unmatched. CDR3 amino acids: CASTTGQGTFF. CDR3 nucleotides: TGTGCCAGCACCACCGGACAGGGAACTTTCTTT.

The J gene is TRBJ2-1, the V gene TRBV19, with 10 bases fitting TRBD1. The CDR3 length is 16 residues. V was clipped by 8 bases and J by 12 bases; unmatched bases: 19. Germline V gene lookup returns CDR1 LNHDA and CDR2 SQIVND (reference sequence). The CDR3 region has the DNA TGTGCCAGTTACCCTATTCCGGGACAGGGGAGTTTAGGGCAGTTCTTC. Protein: CASYPIPGQGSLGQFF.

The chain uses TRBV18 and TRBJ1-2; D uncertain. This CDR3 contains 13 residues. V lost 0 bases and J lost 6, with 8 bases in between. Germline loops: CDR1 KGHSH, CDR2 LQKENI. The CDR3 sequence is CASSPPTRDGYTF. The CDR3 DNA sequence: TGTGCCAGCTCACCACCGACGCGGGATGGCTACACCTTC.